Each of the 21 T cell receptor beta chains below was sequenced from the same sample in a study of blood T cell repertoires in COVID-19. Data came from immunoSEQ multiplex PCR; TCRdb stores just in-frame clones and leaves some out. The table lists some 180,000 clones, approximately 85% of them singletons, with 6.2% in the top ten. Sequencing was carried out using PBMCs or T cells enriched from blood (not recorded which). Receptors were obtained from a man aged 40-49 years who had recovered from COVID-19.

This clone appeared once. This chain uses TRBV27 with TRBJ2-1, with a weak D call TRBD1 (7 bases). Per the germline V gene, CDR1 is MNHEY and CDR2 is SMNVEV (reference sequence). The V and J ends lost 8 bases and 1 base respectively, with 12 bases between them. The CDR3 length is 14 residues. The CDR3 DNA reads TGTGCCAGCCAGGGGGGATGGTCCTACAATGAGCAGTTCTTC. Translation gives CASQGGWSYNEQFF.

V gene TRBV4-1 combines with J gene TRBJ1-5; tentatively, D is TRBD1 (6 bases). Germline CDR1 reads MGHRA; CDR2 reads YSYEKL. Trimming stripped 1 base from V and 2 bases from J, with 9 bases between. There are 15 residues in the CDR3. The CDR3 is CASSQASGGNQPQHF. In nucleotides, the CDR3 is TGCGCCAGCAGCCAAGCTTCAGGGGGCAATCAGCCCCAGCATTTT.

The chain combines TRBV3-1 (or the pseudogene TRBV3-2) with TRBJ2-3; 9 bases map to TRBD2. The CDR3 is 17 residues long. V was clipped by 7 bases and J by 0 bases; unmatched bases: 11. Germline V gene sequence: CDR1 LGHDT, CDR2 YNNKEL (reference sequence). CDR3 DNA: TGTGCCAGCACCACAACTCGGGCGGGGGGGAGCACAGATACGCAGTATTTT. It translates to CASTTTRAGGSTDTQYF.

J is TRBJ2-7 and V is TRBV3-1 (or the pseudogene TRBV3-2); 8 bases align to TRBD1. V dropped 2 bases and J dropped 5; count of bases not matched to a gene: 5. The CDR3 has 14 amino acids. Germline assignment: CDR1 LGHDT and CDR2 YNNKEL (reference sequence). CDR3 DNA sequence: TGTGCCAGCAGCCAACCGGACAGGGTCCACGAGCAGTACTTC. It encodes CASSQPDRVHEQYF.

This clone was seen once. The chain employs TRBV11-2 and TRBJ1-6; no definite D call. V was shortened by 0 bases and J by 7 bases, with 7 bases between the two germline ends. This CDR3 is 14 amino acids long. Germline CDR1 is SGHAT and CDR2 is FQNNGV. In nucleotides, the CDR3 is TGTGCCAGCAGCTTAGATCCCGCGAATTCACCCCTCCACTTT. This translates into CASSLDPANSPLHF.

The chain combines TRBV6-5 with TRBJ1-1; TRBD1 might be the D (5 bases). Germline V gives CDR1 MNHEY, CDR2 SVGAGI. The CDR3 totals 14 residues. V was shortened by 4 bases and J by 1 base, with 10 bases between the two germline ends. The CDR3 DNA reads as TGTGCCAGCAGTTTTTGGGGCGAGAACACTGAAGCTTTCTTT. This gives the protein CASSFWGENTEAFF.

The chain links TRBV30 to TRBJ2-2; TRBD2 matches at 12 bases. CDR3 length: 15 amino acids. The V and J ends lost 3 bases and 1 base, in that order; junction bases with no gene match: 0. Germline assignment: CDR1 GTSNPN and CDR2 SVGIG (reference sequence). The DNA for the CDR3 is TGTGCCTGGAGACTAGCGGGGGGGAACACCGGGGAGCTGTTTTTT. Encoded protein: CAWRLAGGNTGELFF.

CDR3: CASGPDRGMNQPQHF. CDR3 sequence (DNA): TGTGCCAGCGGCCCGGACAGGGGAATGAATCAGCCCCAGCATTTT. V is TRBV28 and J is TRBJ1-5; TRBD1 matches 9 bases. The CDR3 length is 15 residues. The V gene end was trimmed by 8 bases and the J gene end by 4 bases; junction bases not matched to a gene: 9. Looked up from germline, CDR1 is MDHEN and CDR2 is SYDVKM.

The gene calls are TRBV10-3 and TRBJ1-2; no definite D call. The germline V gene encodes CDR1 ENHRY and CDR2 SYGVKD. V lost 7 bases and J 7 bases, leaving 19 bases between the germline ends. The CDR3 has 14 residues. CDR3: CAITPQVGVFGYTF. CDR3 coding DNA: TGTGCCATCACCCCTCAGGTCGGGGTGTTTGGCTACACCTTC.

The chain employs TRBV27 and TRBJ2-3; D remains ambiguous. Germline lookup yields CDR1 MNHEY and CDR2 SMNVEV (reference sequence). The CDR3 length is 13 residues. Trimming took off 4 bases at V and 4 bases at J, with 9 bases between the two ends. The CDR3 DNA is TGTGCCAGCAGTTCACTCAACGCAGATACGCAGTATTTT. Translation: CASSSLNADTQYF.

In this sample, this clone turned up once. The chain links TRBV2 to TRBJ1-6, with 10 bases identical to TRBD1. The CDR3 is 13 amino acids. Germline loops: CDR1 SNHLY, CDR2 FYNNEI. V was clipped by 10 bases and J by 6 bases; unmatched bases: 3. In DNA, the CDR3 is TGTGCCACCCGGACAGGGGGTAATTCACCCCTCCACTTT. Its protein product is CATRTGGNSPLHF.

J is TRBJ1-1 and V is TRBV30, with no clear D. This CDR3 is built from 12 residues. From germline, CDR1 is GTSNPN and CDR2 SVGIG (reference sequence). Deletions cut 2 bases from V and 6 bases from J, with 10 bases between. CDR3 sequence reads: CAWSPFTAEAFF. The CDR3 nucleotides read TGTGCCTGGAGTCCCTTTACAGCTGAAGCTTTCTTT. The whole variable domain, filled in from reference TRBV30 and TRBJ1-1, reads SQTIHQWPATLVQPVGSPLSLECTVEGTSNPNLYWYRQAAGRGLQLLFYSVGIGQISSEVPQNLSASRPQDRQFILSSKKLLLSDSGFYLCAWSPFTAEAFFGQGTRLTVV.

The V gene is TRBV15, the J gene TRBJ2-7; TRBD1 matches at 8 bases. CDR1 and CDR2 from the germline V gene are LNHNV and YYDKDF (reference sequence). Trimming cost V 1 base and J 3 bases; bases outside gene matches: 5. This CDR3 has 15 residues. CDR3 coding DNA: TGTGCCACCAGCAGAGCCGGGACAGGACGCTACGAGCAGTACTTC. This encodes CATSRAGTGRYEQYF.

V gene TRBV7-6 combines with J gene TRBJ2-2; TRBD1 agrees at 12 bases. V lost 3 bases and J lost 7; bases outside the gene matches: 3. The CDR3 has 15 amino acids. Germline loops: CDR1 SGHVS, CDR2 FNYEAQ. The CDR3 nucleotides are TGTGCCAGCAGCTTGGGACAGGGGGCCCACGGGGAGCTGTTTTTT. This sequence encodes CASSLGQGAHGELFF.

This rearrangement joins TRBV5-1 to TRBJ1-4; D remains ambiguous. The germline V and J ends were trimmed by 1 base and 2 bases, with 6 bases remaining between them. Germline V CDR1 and CDR2: SGHRS, YFSETQ. The CDR3 covers 14 residues. CDR3 amino acids: CASSLKLTNEKLFF. The CDR3, as DNA: TGCGCCAGCAGCTTGAAACTGACTAATGAAAAACTGTTTTTT.

The chain recombines TRBV6-6 with TRBJ2-3, with 13 bases lining up with TRBD2. The CDR3 has 20 residues. J lost 4 bases, V lost 6 bases, and 19 bases had no gene match. Germline V CDR1 and CDR2: MNHNY, SVGAGI (reference sequence). The CDR3 loop is CASSAYAESGLAGVPDTQYF. The CDR3 DNA reads TGTGCCAGCAGCGCCTACGCGGAGTCCGGACTAGCGGGAGTCCCAGATACGCAGTATTTT.

This clone was detected once. V gene TRBV9 combines with J gene TRBJ2-2; D call uncertain. The germline V and J ends were trimmed by 2 bases and 7 bases, with 12 bases remaining between them. Germline assignment: CDR1 SGDLS and CDR2 YYNGEE. CDR3 length: 14 amino acids. This CDR3 is CASSVTPENGELFF. The DNA of the CDR3 is TGTGCCAGCAGCGTGACCCCGGAGAACGGGGAGCTGTTTTTT.

V gene TRBV11-3 combines with J gene TRBJ2-1, with TRBD2 identical over 9 bases. Unmatched junction bases numbered 12, after V lost 2 bases and J lost 7 bases. Per the germline V gene, CDR1 is SGHNT and CDR2 is YENEEA. CDR3 size: 17 residues. Written as DNA, the CDR3 is TGTGCCAGCAGCTTAAGGTTACTAGCGGGTGGGTGGAATGAGCAGTTCTTC. Translated, it gives CASSLRLLAGGWNEQFF.

This chain joins TRBV19 and TRBJ1-5; 9 bases line up with TRBD1. The germline V gene has CDR1 LNHDA and CDR2 SQIVND (reference sequence). The CDR3 runs 17 residues. With V trimmed by 6 bases and J by 0 bases, 9 bases remained unmatched. CDR3 coding DNA: TGTGCCAGTAGCCCGGGACAGGGCCAATATAGCAATCAGCCCCAGCATTTT. It yields the protein CASSPGQGQYSNQPQHF.

The chain is built from TRBV5-1 and TRBJ1-2, with 12 nucleotides matching TRBD1. Germline CDR1 and CDR2: SGHRS and YFSETQ. Losses at the gene ends were 0 bases for V and 7 bases for J; bases not matched to a gene: 4. The CDR3 spans 15 residues. The CDR3 spells CASSLEGQGAGGYTF. The CDR3 DNA sequence: TGCGCCAGCAGCTTGGAGGGACAGGGGGCTGGTGGCTACACCTTC.

V is TRBV28 and J is TRBJ1-1; D not certain. The V end was cut by 3 bases, the J end by 8 bases, with 16 bases between. Germline V CDR1 and CDR2: MDHEN, SYDVKM. This CDR3 region has 14 residues. CDR3 sequence reads: CASSFRFDLAEAFF. The DNA of the CDR3 is TGTGCCAGCAGTTTCCGATTCGACCTAGCCGAAGCTTTCTTT.